This TCR beta chain was recorded in a study of shared clonotypes between healthy human individuals. Study-wide results and limits: In contrast to clonotypes shared by all four donors, non-shared clonotypes had lower generation probabilities. Several donors held about 5% of naive CD4 clonotypes in common.

The naive CD8 fraction comprised CD45RO-negative cells positively selected for CCR7 and excluded terminally differentiated effector memory CD45RA+ cells. Produced via immunoSEQ multiplex PCR; TCRdb's table is partial and in-frame only. Found here are approximately 1.9 million clones, about 93% of them singletons; the top ten hold roughly 1.7%. Trimming shortened V by 4 bases and J by 4 bases, and 17 bases separated the two germline ends. This CDR3 spans 15 amino acids. Germline V gives CDR1 MNHNY, CDR2 SVGAGI (reference sequence). With respect to this clone: The antigen is not known.

Sequencing was carried out using naive CD8+ T cells from PBMCs. This chain connects TRBV6-6 to TRBJ2-7; D might be TRBD2 (6 bases). This TCR was recovered from a man aged 18 to 30 in good health. Some clones in this sample may be carry-over from other donors' samples. CDR3 sequence: CASSLLAPSRYEQYF. CDR3 DNA sequence: TGTGCCAGCAGTTTACTAGCCCCGAGTAGGTACGAGCAGTACTTC.